This passage covers 28 T cell receptor beta chains from one sample sequenced in a study of blood T cell repertoires in COVID-19. Using immunoSEQ multiplex PCR, the repertoire was profiled, and TCRdb retains in-frame clones only, with some absent. The sample has about 310,000 clones, about 90% seen once. Sequencing input: PBMCs or T cells enriched from blood (not recorded which). The receptors originated from a woman aged 18-29 years with acute COVID-19.

The chain joins TRBV10-3 to TRBJ1-6; 9 nucleotides align to TRBD1. Per germline, CDR1 ENHRY and CDR2 SYGVKD. The CDR3 totals 15 residues. Trimming removed 3 bases from V and 10 bases from J; junction bases left unmatched: 7. CDR3 amino acids: CAISETTGGESPLHF. CDR3 bases: TGTGCCATCAGTGAAACGACAGGGGGAGAGTCACCCCTCCACTTT.

The genes are TRBV7-9 and TRBJ2-7, with 10 bases fitting TRBD2. CDR3 length: 19 residues. CDR1 SEHNR and CDR2 FQNEAQ come from the germline V gene (reference sequence). Unmatched junction bases numbered 17, after V lost 4 bases and J lost 2 bases. The CDR3 DNA follows: TGTGCCAGCAGCTCCGGGACTAGCGCCTCCATTCCGGTAACCTACGAGCAGTACTTC. This sequence encodes CASSSGTSASIPVTYEQYF. The variable domain in full, completed from reference TRBV7-9 and TRBJ2-7, reads DTGVSQNPRHKITKRGQNVTFRCDPISEHNRLYWYRQTLGQGPEFLTYFQNEAQLEKSRLLSDRFSAERPKGSFSTLEIQRTEQGDSAMYLCASSSGTSASIPVTYEQYFGPGTRLTVT.

This chain links TRBV7-2 with TRBJ2-3, with TRBD2 matching over 9 bases. V lost 1 base to trimming and J lost 14 bases; unmatched junction nucleotides: 13. The germline CDR1 and CDR2 sequences are SGHTA and FQGNSA. The CDR3 has 15 amino acids. CDR3: CASSLEVSGGRARYF. DNA for the CDR3: TGTGCCAGCAGCTTAGAAGTGTCCGGCGGGAGGGCGAGGTATTTT.

This sequence joins TRBV5-1 and TRBJ1-4; 7 nucleotides agree with TRBD1. The trim removed 2 bases at V and 4 bases at J, leaving 8 bases unmatched. The CDR3 sequence is 16 residues long. In germline, CDR1 is SGHRS, CDR2 YFSETQ. CDR3 loop: CASSLSGTAINEKLFF. The CDR3 coding sequence is TGCGCCAGCAGCTTATCCGGGACAGCGATTAATGAAAAACTGTTTTTT.

This chain joins TRBV27 and TRBJ2-3; D is unresolved. The length of the CDR3 is 15 residues. V lost 0 bases and J 3 bases, leaving 10 bases between the germline ends. Germline V gives CDR1 MNHEY, CDR2 SMNVEV (reference sequence). In DNA, the CDR3 is TGTGCCAGCAGTTTATCCCACTCCGGGACAGATACGCAGTATTTT. This codes for CASSLSHSGTDTQYF.

This chain uses TRBV28 with TRBJ2-2; 7 positions agree with TRBD1. Germline assignment: CDR1 MDHEN and CDR2 SYDVKM. Trimming removed 3 bases from V and 0 bases from J; junction bases left unmatched: 16. The CDR3 runs to 20 residues. The CDR3 DNA sequence: TGTGCCAGCAGTTTCGGACAGGCGGTTTGGGGGAACCCGAACACCGGGGAGCTGTTTTTT. Amino acids: CASSFGQAVWGNPNTGELFF.

The chain uses TRBV28 and TRBJ1-2; no clear D gene. V dropped 7 bases and J dropped 5 bases, with 14 bases sitting between them. Germline V lookup: CDR1 MDHEN, CDR2 SYDVKM. This CDR3 is 13 amino acids long. CDR3 sequence: CASTSRRGYGYTF. Here the CDR3 DNA reads TGTGCCAGCACCTCAAGGCGAGGTTATGGCTACACCTTC.

This chain joins TRBV12-3 or TRBV12-4 and TRBJ1-2; weak D call: TRBD1 (6 bases). The CDR3 extends over 13 amino acids. V gave up 5 bases and J gave up 5 bases, with 12 bases separating them. CDR3 loop: CASSNRDQYGYTF. The CDR3 nucleotides read TGTGCCAGCAGTAACAGGGACCAATATGGCTACACCTTC.

The rearrangement uses TRBV6-4 and TRBJ2-1, with TRBD1 matching 8 bases. Germline V gives CDR1 MRHNA, CDR2 SNTAGT. The CDR3 is 15 amino acids. The V and J ends lost 6 bases and 7 bases, in that order; junction bases with no gene match: 11. The CDR3 DNA reads TGTGCCAGCAGCGCGGGACAGGAGTCGCCTAATGAGCAGTTCTTC. It is translated as CASSAGQESPNEQFF.

The chain is built from TRBV2 and TRBJ1-5, with TRBD1 matching 7 bases. In germline, CDR1 is SNHLY, CDR2 FYNNEI. J lost 4 bases, V lost 6 bases, and 6 bases had no gene match. The CDR3 has 14 amino acids. For the CDR3, the DNA is TGTGCCAGCAGCGCGGGACAGCTAAATCAGCCCCAGCATTTT. Translating gives CASSAGQLNQPQHF.

The chain employs TRBV3-1 (or the pseudogene TRBV3-2) and TRBJ2-5; D uncertain. The CDR3 loop spans 14 amino acids. CDR1 and CDR2 (germline): LGHDT, YNNKEL (reference sequence). The ends were cut back, 2 bases at V and 9 bases at J, with 16 bases in the middle. CDR3 sequence (DNA): TGTGCCAGCAGCCAAATGACACGAAATCTACCCCAGTACTTC. Protein product: CASSQMTRNLPQYF.

The rearrangement links TRBV5-1 to TRBJ2-2; D is perhaps TRBD2 (6 bases). V was shortened by 2 bases and J by 6 bases, with 11 bases between the two germline ends. The CDR3 totals 14 residues. Germline assignment: CDR1 SGHRS and CDR2 YFSETQ. The CDR3 coding sequence is TGCGCCAGCAGCTTCTGGGGAGGACCCGGGGAGCTGTTTTTT. Translation gives CASSFWGGPGELFF.

V and J are TRBV19 and TRBJ1-5; TRBD1 matches 9 bases. The V segment lost 9 bases and the J segment 5 bases; nucleotides outside the gene matches: 8. CDR1 LNHDA and CDR2 SQIVND come from the germline V gene (reference sequence). The CDR3 is made up of 14 amino acids. The CDR3 DNA follows: TGTGCCAGCCGCTGGACAGGGGTTGATCAGCCCCAGCATTTT. Translation gives CASRWTGVDQPQHF.

The V gene is TRBV9, the J gene TRBJ2-6; perhaps TRBD1 as D (6 bases). V lost 4 bases to trimming and J lost 0 bases, with 14 bases between them. In germline, CDR1 is SGDLS, CDR2 YYNGEE. The CDR3 is made up of 17 amino acids. CDR3 in amino acids: CASSTRDIDSGANVLTF. The CDR3 DNA follows: TGTGCCAGCAGCACCCGGGACATCGACTCTGGGGCCAACGTCCTGACTTTC.

The chain carries TRBV29-1 and TRBJ2-1, with TRBD2 matching over 7 bases. The CDR3 covers 14 residues. CDR1 SQVTM and CDR2 ANQGSEA come from the germline V gene. The trim removed 3 bases at V and 3 bases at J, leaving 5 bases unmatched. For the CDR3, the DNA is TGCAGCGTTGATGGGGGAGGGAACTACAATGAGCAGTTCTTC. It translates to CSVDGGGNYNEQFF.

The J gene is TRBJ2-7, the V gene TRBV27; the match to TRBD1 covers 8 bases. The germline V gene has CDR1 MNHEY and CDR2 SMNVEV (reference sequence). The CDR3 has 15 amino acids. The V and J ends lost 1 base and 3 bases, in that order; junction bases with no gene match: 5. CDR3 region: CASSLLTGVNYEQYF. The CDR3 DNA sequence: TGTGCCAGCAGTTTATTGACAGGGGTGAACTACGAGCAGTACTTC.

The chain employs TRBV28 and TRBJ1-3; D is undetermined. Per germline, CDR1 MDHEN and CDR2 SYDVKM. This CDR3 is built from 14 residues. The V and J ends lost 5 bases and 5 bases respectively, with 13 bases between them. Here the CDR3 reads CASSTNIQRNTIYF. CDR3 in DNA: TGTGCCAGCAGTACTAATATCCAACGAAACACCATATATTTT.

V gene TRBV19 combines with J gene TRBJ1-2; no clear D. V gave up 6 bases and J gave up 1 base, with 12 bases separating them. The CDR3 consists of 14 residues. Per the germline V gene, CDR1 is LNHDA and CDR2 is SQIVND (reference sequence). The CDR3 is CASSPSTDNYGYTF. The CDR3 bases are TGTGCCAGTAGCCCCTCTACTGATAACTATGGCTACACCTTC. Variable domain in full (rest from reference TRBV19 and TRBJ1-2): DGGITQSPKYLFRKEGQNVTLSCEQNLNHDAMYWYRQDPGQGLRLIYYSQIVNDFQKGDIAEGYSVSREKKESFPLTVTSAQKNPTAFYLCASSPSTDNYGYTFGSGTRLTVV.

Remarks on this clone: Other DNA sequences in this sample translate to the same CDR3. The chain combines TRBV7-2 with TRBJ1-2; 7 bases line up with TRBD1. The CDR3 has 13 residues. The germline CDR1 and CDR2 sequences are SGHTA and FQGNSA. Trimming took 1 base from V and 6 from J; bases not matched to a gene: 2. In nucleotides, the CDR3 is TGTGCCAGCAGCTTAGGCACAGGGGATGGCTACACCTTC. Its translation: CASSLGTGDGYTF.

The chain employs TRBV28 and TRBJ1-1; tentatively, D is TRBD1 (6 bases). CDR1 is MDHEN and CDR2 is SYDVKM in the germline V gene. V was trimmed by 5 bases and J by 3 bases, leaving 19 bases between them. The CDR3 runs to 16 residues. CDR3 in DNA: TGTGCCAGCAGTCAAGGCGGGGGGCGGGCGGACACTGAAGCTTTCTTT. Protein: CASSQGGGRADTEAFF.

The V and J genes are TRBV7-2 and TRBJ1-1, with D unresolved. The CDR3 is 13 amino acids. The V gene lost 4 bases and the J gene lost 5 bases, with 11 bases spanning the gap. The germline V gene has CDR1 SGHTA and CDR2 FQGNSA. In DNA form, the CDR3 reads TGTGCCAGCAGCTCGGGGAGTAGGACTGAAGCTTTCTTT. This codes for CASSSGSRTEAFF.

The rearrangement links TRBV7-9 to TRBJ1-2; D uncertain. This CDR3 has 14 residues. Trimming took off 5 bases at V and 4 bases at J, with 14 bases between the two ends. Germline assignment: CDR1 SEHNR and CDR2 FQNEAQ (reference sequence). CDR3 in DNA: TGTGCCAGCAGCCCCGGGCACGAGGGCTATGGCTACACCTTC. It encodes CASSPGHEGYGYTF.

CDR3 protein: CASSLSASGSYEQYF. Here the CDR3 DNA reads TGTGCCAGCAGTTTATCGGCTAGCGGAAGCTACGAGCAGTACTTC. V and J are TRBV28 and TRBJ2-7, with TRBD2 matching over 7 bases. This CDR3 region has 15 residues. Germline CDR1 and CDR2: MDHEN and SYDVKM. With 1 base clipped from V and 3 bases from J, the junction kept 6 bases outside the gene matches.

V usage is TRBV30 and J usage is TRBJ1-2; D is unclear. CDR1 GTSNPN and CDR2 SVGIG come from the germline V gene (reference sequence). Between the trimmed V and J ends, which lost 4 bases and 6 bases, there was a span of 15 bases. The CDR3 consists of 13 residues. The CDR3 region has the DNA TGTGCCTGGACCGGGGTACCCCAGCATGGCTACACCTTC. Protein sequence: CAWTGVPQHGYTF.

This chain links TRBV5-1 with TRBJ2-6; D unclear. V lost 5 bases, J lost 5 bases, and 8 bases lay in between. CDR1 and CDR2 (germline): SGHRS, YFSETQ. This CDR3 is 13 amino acids long. The CDR3 DNA is TGCGCCAGCAGTCAAGACAGGGCCAACGTCCTGACTTTC. It is translated as CASSQDRANVLTF.

V and J are TRBV5-8 and TRBJ1-2, with TRBD1 matching over 8 bases. V trimming: 0 bases; J trimming: 4 bases; junction bases outside the gene matches: 2. CDR1 SGHTS and CDR2 YDEGEE come from the germline V gene. The CDR3 has 14 amino acids. As DNA, the CDR3 is TGTGCCAGCAGCTTGGACAGGGGGGTCTATGGCTACACCTTC. It translates to CASSLDRGVYGYTF.

The chain combines TRBV5-8 with TRBJ1-5, with D possibly being TRBD1 (5 bases). Per the germline V gene, CDR1 is SGHTS and CDR2 is YDEGEE. CDR3 length: 17 residues. V lost 2 bases and J 0 bases, leaving 15 bases between the germline ends. The CDR3 is CASSLNPTTDSNQPQHF. The DNA for the CDR3 is TGTGCCAGCAGCTTAAACCCCACGACAGATAGCAATCAGCCCCAGCATTTT. The full variable domain, completed using reference TRBV5-8 and TRBJ1-5, is EAGVTQSPTHLIKTRGQQATLRCSPISGHTSVYWYQQALGLGLQFLLWYDEGEERNRGNFPPRFSGRQFPNYSSELNVNALELEDSALYLCASSLNPTTDSNQPQHFGDGTRLSIL.

This clone has just a few counts. The V call is TRBV7-2, the J call TRBJ2-7; TRBD2 aligns across 12 bases. Germline-derived CDR1 and CDR2 are SGHTA and FQGNSA. V trimming: 4 bases; J trimming: 6 bases; junction bases outside the gene matches: 1. The CDR3 contains 13 residues. In DNA, the CDR3 is TGTGCCAGCAGCTGGACTAGCGGGACCGAGCAGTACTTC. As protein: CASSWTSGTEQYF.